The entry that follows covers one T cell receptor beta chain sequence. Its antigen is not known. One end of the junction fails to match germline, which may point to a read error. The sample belongs to a study of T cells in Graves' hyperthyroidism and ophthalmopathy. General observations from the study: The blood repertoire included most of the expanded thyroid clonotypes above 0.001. Ophthalmopathy stood apart from stable hyperthyroidism in a 13 V-J model.

The CDR3 sequence is 17 residues long. CDR1 and CDR2 (germline): SGHVS, FNYEAQ. RNA transcripts were the template for amplifying TCR beta CDR3 regions. The primer set for the first-round RT-PCR of the TCR CDR3 was HTBI. Using its own MiXCR run on the multiplex PCR reads, TCRdb lists one record per CDR3 protein. This sample carries hundreds of thousands of distinct CDR3 sequences, around 15% of them seen once, and the ten largest clones take around 3.5%. It was uncontrolled infection, other autoimmune disease, pregnancy or lactation that excluded patients. Clinical symptoms, serum thyroxine and TRAb, thyroid ultrasound and orbital computed tomography were used for the diagnoses.

Sequenced material: blood. This TCR came from a middle-aged woman with Graves' ophthalmopathy. The chain uses TRBV7-6 and TRBJ2-7; tentative D call: TRBD2 (5 bases). The CDR3 spells CTSSLSAWRTSSYEQYF. As DNA, the CDR3 is TGTACCAGCAGCTTATCAGCCTGGAGGACTTCCTCCTACGAGCAGTACTTC.